Listed here are 29 T cell receptor beta chains from one sample, sequenced in a study of T cells in Graves' hyperthyroidism and ophthalmopathy. What was amplified from RNA transcripts were TCR beta CDR3 regions. HTBI primers were used for first-round RT-PCR of the TCR CDR3. TCRdb used MiXCR to reprocess the multiplex PCR reads, holding one entry per CDR3 protein. The sample lists around 190,000 distinct CDR3 sequences; around a sixth were seen once. Input material: blood. These receptors all come from a woman aged 50 to 60 with Graves' hyperthyroidism.

This clonotype was picked up one time. A much larger clone sits a single nucleotide away, making a read error possible. The rearrangement joins TRBV7-9 to TRBJ2-7, with D tentatively TRBD2 (6 bases). The DNA end is more similar to TRBJ2-1, so the J call may be wrong. The CDR3 totals 16 residues. CDR1 and CDR2 (germline): SEHNR, FQNEAQ (reference sequence). CDR3 nucleotides: TGTGCCAGCAGCTTAGAGGCTAGCGCCACCCCCTACGAGCAGTTCTTC. Its protein product is CASSLEASATPYEQFF.

This chain links TRBV3-1 with TRBJ2-3; the D gene is possibly TRBD2 (8 bases). V lost 4 bases and J 3 bases, leaving 17 bases between the germline ends. There are 16 residues in the CDR3. Germline CDR1 LGHDT, CDR2 YNNKEL (reference sequence). The CDR3 region has the DNA TGTGCCAGCAGCCCGCGGGGGGACAGAGTAACAGATACGCAGTATTTT. It codes for CASSPRGDRVTDTQYF.

This clonotype was seen more than once but under ten times. The chain recombines TRBV27 with TRBJ2-6, with a weak D call TRBD1 (5 bases). The CDR3 loop spans 17 amino acids. Looked up from germline, CDR1 is MNHEY and CDR2 is SMNVEV (reference sequence). V gave up 1 base and J gave up 1 base, with 11 bases separating them. CDR3 region: CASSLYQGLSGANVLTF. CDR3 in DNA: TGTGCCAGCAGTTTATATCAGGGTTTGTCTGGGGCCAACGTCCTGACTTTC.

In its sample, this clonotype was seen many times. V gene TRBV13 combines with J gene TRBJ2-7, with unresolved D. The germline V gene has CDR1 PRHDT and CDR2 FYEKMQ (reference sequence). The CDR3 consists of 11 residues. The ends were cut back, 5 bases at V and 6 bases at J, with 8 bases in the middle. The DNA for the CDR3 is TGTGCCAGCAGCCCCCGCAGCGAGCAGTACTTC. Encoded protein: CASSPRSEQYF.

This clonotype was counted a few times. The chain links TRBV5-1 to TRBJ2-3, with 10 bases fitting TRBD2. Looked up from germline, CDR1 is SGHRS and CDR2 is YFSETQ. CDR3 length: 16 amino acids. With V trimmed by 0 bases and J by 3 bases, 4 bases remained unmatched. The CDR3 coding sequence is TGCGCCAGCAGCTTGGGGACTAGCGGATTAACAGATACGCAGTATTTT. This gives the protein CASSLGTSGLTDTQYF.

This clonotype has a count of ten or more. This chain uses TRBV11-2 with TRBJ2-2; D gene unclear. The ends were cut back, 1 base at V and 5 bases at J, with 5 bases in the middle. From germline, CDR1 is SGHAT and CDR2 FQNNGV. CDR3 length equals 13 residues. The CDR3 DNA follows: TGTGCCAGCAGCTTAGTCAAAACCGGGGAGCTGTTTTTT. This sequence encodes CASSLVKTGELFF. The full variable domain, completed using reference TRBV11-2 and TRBJ2-2, is EAGVAQSPRYKIIEKRQSVAFWCNPISGHATLYWYQQILGQGPKLLIQFQNNGVVDDSQLPKDRFSAERLKGVDSTLKIQPAKLEDSAVYLCASSLVKTGELFFGEGSRLTVL.

The chain employs TRBV5-6 and TRBJ2-7, with a possible D match to TRBD2 (7 bases). This CDR3 is 17 amino acids long. Trimming removed 1 base at V and 2 bases at J, with 19 bases between. Germline V CDR1 and CDR2: SGHDT, YYEEEE. The CDR3 bases are TGTGCCAGCAGCTTGTGGGGGGGGCTCCCCTCGACCTACGAGCAGTACTTC. This codes for CASSLWGGLPSTYEQYF.

This clonotype was observed many times. The chain joins TRBV10-3 to TRBJ2-1, with 7 bases identical to TRBD2. CDR3 length: 15 residues. From germline, CDR1 is ENHRY and CDR2 SYGVKD. V shed 2 bases, J shed 1 base, and the junction held 2 bases outside the gene matches. CDR3 bases: TGTGCCATCAGTGAGGGCGGGAGTTCCTACAATGAGCAGTTCTTC. Translated, it gives CAISEGGSSYNEQFF.

This clonotype was seen at least ten times. The junction and the germline gene differ at one end; a read error may be behind it. V is TRBV20-1 and J is TRBJ2-1; 10 nucleotides match TRBD2. This CDR3 contains 12 residues. CDR1 is DFQATT and CDR2 is SNEGSKA in the germline V gene (reference sequence). DNA for the CDR3: TGTGGACTAGCGGCTACCTACAATGAGCAGTTCTTC. Its protein is CGLAATYNEQFF.

Ten or more counts support this clonotype. V and J are TRBV7-6 and TRBJ2-3, with 12 bases that match TRBD2. The length of the CDR3 is 16 residues. Germline CDR1 and CDR2: SGHVS and FNYEAQ. Trimming cost V 5 bases and J 6 bases; bases outside gene matches: 9. The CDR3 DNA is TGTGCCAGCAGCCCAGCTAGCGGGAGGGCCTTGGATACGCAGTATTTT. Encoded protein: CASSPASGRALDTQYF.

The V call is TRBV7-9, the J call TRBJ2-1; 16 nucleotides match TRBD2. Germline V gene data show CDR1 as SEHNR and CDR2 as FQNEAQ (reference sequence). This CDR3 contains 18 residues. Trimming took 6 bases from V and 8 from J; bases not matched to a gene: 13. CDR3 region: CASRSGTGTSGGADEQFF. In DNA form, the CDR3 reads TGTGCCAGCAGATCCGGGACAGGGACTAGCGGGGGGGCGGATGAGCAGTTCTTC.

This clonotype was seen many times. The J gene is TRBJ2-3, the V gene TRBV27; 8 nucleotides align to TRBD2. Per germline, CDR1 MNHEY and CDR2 SMNVEV (reference sequence). The CDR3 extends over 16 amino acids. Trimming cost V 5 bases and J 2 bases; bases outside gene matches: 9. The CDR3 coding sequence is TGTGCCAGCAGTGCGCAGCGGGAGTGGGTCACAGATACGCAGTATTTT. Translating it yields CASSAQREWVTDTQYF.

This clonotype was counted at least ten times. The rearrangement links TRBV6-5 to TRBJ1-1; D gene ambiguous. This CDR3 comprises 15 residues. V lost 0 bases and J lost 8, with 16 bases in between. Germline V gives CDR1 MNHEY, CDR2 SVGAGI. The CDR3 is CASSYSGSRRSEAFF. In DNA, the CDR3 is TGTGCCAGCAGTTACTCGGGGTCCAGGCGGAGCGAAGCTTTCTTT.

The chain employs TRBV5-4 and TRBJ2-5; 7 bases fit TRBD1. The CDR3 extends over 14 amino acids. Germline trimming cut 7 bases from V and 2 bases from J; bases unmatched to any gene: 8. The germline V gene has CDR1 SGHNT and CDR2 YYREEE (reference sequence). This CDR3 reads CASSPGQTQETQYF. DNA of the CDR3: TGTGCCAGCTCACCGGGACAGACTCAAGAGACCCAGTACTTC.

This clonotype was detected ten times or more. The genes are TRBV6-6 and TRBJ2-7; D is possibly TRBD2 (5 bases). Per germline, CDR1 MNHNY and CDR2 SVGAGI (reference sequence). The CDR3 sequence is 17 residues long. The V and J ends lost 0 bases and 0 bases respectively, with 15 bases between them. The CDR3 spells CASSYSIAPLSSYEQYF. CDR3 nucleotides: TGTGCCAGCAGTTACTCCATAGCGCCGCTGAGCTCCTACGAGCAGTACTTC.

The chain employs TRBV7-3 and TRBJ2-5; 7 nucleotides align to TRBD2. J gave up 1 base and V 4 bases, and 6 bases lay outside the gene matches. The length of the CDR3 is 15 residues. The germline V gene encodes CDR1 SGHTA and CDR2 FQGTGA. The CDR3 sequence is CASSYSSGSQETQYF. In DNA, the CDR3 is TGTGCCAGCAGCTACTCTAGCGGCAGCCAAGAGACCCAGTACTTC. Using reference TRBV7-3 and TRBJ2-5 for the parts outside the CDR3, the full variable domain is GAGVSQTPSNKVTEKGKYVELRCDPISGHTALYWYRQSLGQGPEFLIYFQGTGAADDSGLPNDRFFAVRPEGSVSTLKIQRTERGDSAVYLCASSYSSGSQETQYFGPGTRLLVL.

CDR3 in amino acids: CASSKQGSNSPLHF. The CDR3 DNA sequence: TGCGCCAGCAGCAAACAAGGTTCTAATTCACCCCTCCACTTT. This chain links TRBV5-1 with TRBJ1-6, with unresolved D. The V gene lost 4 bases and the J gene lost 6 bases, with 11 bases spanning the gap. CDR3 length: 14 amino acids. The germline gives CDR1 SGHRS, CDR2 YFSETQ.

This rearrangement joins TRBV5-6 to TRBJ2-3; D remains ambiguous. This CDR3 has 16 residues. V was clipped by 1 base and J by 6 bases, with 18 bases between them. CDR1 and CDR2 from the germline V gene are SGHDT and YYEEEE. The CDR3, as DNA: TGTGCCAGCAGCTTGTGGGCGCTCTTAAGTGGGGATACGCAGTATTTT. It codes for CASSLWALLSGDTQYF.

This clonotype was observed at least ten times. This chain connects TRBV18 to TRBJ1-5, with D uncertain. CDR3 size: 16 residues. Trimming removed 6 bases at V and 0 bases at J, with 15 bases between. Germline CDR1 reads KGHSH; CDR2 reads LQKENI. The CDR3 here is CASSPTAGDSNQPQHF. CDR3 DNA: TGTGCCAGCTCGCCCACGGCAGGTGATAGCAATCAGCCCCAGCATTTT.

This clonotype was picked up many times. The chain combines TRBV6-6 with TRBJ1-2; D gene ambiguous. From germline, CDR1 is MNHNY and CDR2 SVGAGI (reference sequence). The CDR3 extends over 13 amino acids. Trimming took 2 bases from V and 4 from J, leaving 8 bases between them. In DNA, the CDR3 is TGTGCCAGCAGTTACGGCGTGCGCTATGGCTACACCTTC. It codes for CASSYGVRYGYTF.

This clonotype showed up just a few times. V gene TRBV2 combines with J gene TRBJ2-5, with TRBD1 identical over 9 bases. Germline-derived CDR1 and CDR2 are SNHLY and FYNNEI. This CDR3 is 16 amino acids long. The trim removed 6 bases at V and 1 base at J, leaving 9 bases unmatched. The CDR3 protein is CASRRTGDLIQETQYF. In DNA form, the CDR3 reads TGTGCCAGCAGGAGGACAGGGGACCTTATCCAAGAGACCCAGTACTTC.

The chain joins TRBV19 to TRBJ2-1; 9 positions match TRBD1. V gave up 5 bases and J gave up 8 bases; unmatched junction bases: 4. Germline-derived CDR1 and CDR2 are LNHDA and SQIVND (reference sequence). The CDR3 covers 13 residues. This CDR3 reads CASSVDRGDEQFF. In DNA, the CDR3 is TGTGCCAGTAGTGTGGACAGGGGTGATGAGCAGTTCTTC. Variable domain in full (rest from reference TRBV19 and TRBJ2-1): DGGITQSPKYLFRKEGQNVTLSCEQNLNHDAMYWYRQDPGQGLRLIYYSQIVNDFQKGDIAEGYSVSREKKESFPLTVTSAQKNPTAFYLCASSVDRGDEQFFGPGTRLTVL.

This clonotype has only a few counts. The CDR3 protein is CASRIAGTGAYNEQFF. The CDR3, as DNA: TGTGCCAGCAGGATAGCCGGGACAGGGGCCTACAATGAGCAGTTCTTC. The V and J genes are TRBV27 and TRBJ2-1, with 10 bases aligning to TRBD1. This CDR3 comprises 16 residues. The germline gives CDR1 MNHEY, CDR2 SMNVEV (reference sequence). With V trimmed by 6 bases and J by 2 bases, 7 bases remained unmatched.

This chain connects TRBV20-1 to TRBJ2-6; D might be TRBD1 (5 bases). The CDR3 consists of 14 residues. The germline CDR1 and CDR2 sequences are DFQATT and SNEGSKA (reference sequence). Trimming cost V 6 bases and J 2 bases, with 11 bases left between them. The chain's CDR3 is CSAATGTGANVLTF. In DNA, the CDR3 is TGCAGTGCAGCAACAGGTACTGGGGCCAACGTCCTGACTTTC.

As concerns this clonotype: This may be a read error: a much more frequent sequence differs by one nucleotide. The rearrangement joins TRBV5-1 to TRBJ2-1, with D possibly TRBD1 on 6 matching bases. From germline, CDR1 is SGHRS and CDR2 YFSETQ. Trimming shortened V by 0 bases and J by 4 bases, and 17 bases separated the two germline ends. CDR3 length: 17 residues. CDR3 protein: CASSLDFGGSSYNEQFF. CDR3 bases: TGCGCCAGCAGCTTGGACTTTGGGGGCTCCTCGTACAATGAGCAGTTCTTC.

The chain has TRBV24-1 and TRBJ2-3, with D possibly being TRBD1 (6 bases). The V end was cut by 1 base, the J end by 4 bases, with 14 bases between. Germline CDR1 reads KGHDR; CDR2 reads SFDVKD. The CDR3 contains 16 residues. Here the CDR3 reads CATSDLGAGAADTQYF. CDR3 nucleotides: TGTGCCACCAGTGATTTAGGTGCAGGGGCCGCAGATACGCAGTATTTT.

V usage is TRBV6-6 and J usage is TRBJ2-6; D is unclear. The CDR3 is 16 amino acids. V dropped 2 bases and J dropped 4 bases, with 12 bases sitting between them. Germline V lookup: CDR1 MNHNY, CDR2 SVGAGI (reference sequence). The CDR3 coding sequence is TGTGCCAGCAGTTACGGGTTGCCGGTAGGGGCCAACGTCCTGACTTTC. It codes for CASSYGLPVGANVLTF.

The chain carries TRBV12-3 or TRBV12-4 and TRBJ1-1; TRBD1 aligns across 9 bases. The trim removed 0 bases at V and 2 bases at J, leaving 7 bases unmatched. CDR3 length equals 17 residues. The CDR3 DNA sequence: TGTGCCAGCAGTTTAGCGGGAAACAGGGGGCGCAACACTGAAGCTTTCTTT. Protein product: CASSLAGNRGRNTEAFF.

In its sample, this clonotype was seen a few times. This sequence joins TRBV18 and TRBJ1-5, with 9 nucleotides matching TRBD1. V dropped 3 bases and J dropped 3; count of bases not matched to a gene: 6. The CDR3 has 16 amino acids. The germline gives CDR1 KGHSH, CDR2 LQKENI. DNA of the CDR3: TGTGCCAGCTCACCCAACAGGGGGCTAACCAATCAGCCCCAGCATTTT. Translated, it gives CASSPNRGLTNQPQHF.